This T cell receptor beta chain appears in the sequencing data of a study of shared clonotypes between healthy human individuals. Study-wide results and caveats: Clonotype sharing across donors was expected to vary with sequencing depth.

Remarks on this clone: Its antigen is currently unknown.

Assay: immunoSEQ multiplex PCR; the TCRdb copy retains only in-frame clones and omits some. Here the sample spans 1.6 million or so clones, approximately 97% being singletons. Looked up from germline, CDR1 is SGDLS and CDR2 is YYNGEE. There are 16 residues in the CDR3. The V segment lost 0 bases and the J segment 1 base; nucleotides outside the gene matches: 4. CD45RA-negative memory and CD45RA+ naive subsets were split from the CD4+ cells. This receptor was taken from a man in his thirties or forties in good health. Sequenced material: naive CD4+ T cells sorted from blood. The subset was: CD45RA+ positively selected. V gene TRBV9 combines with J gene TRBJ1-3; 7 bases are a match to TRBD1. CDR3 region: CASSVDMTGSGNTIYF. The CDR3 DNA reads TGTGCCAGCAGCGTAGATATGACAGGGTCTGGAAACACCATATATTTT.